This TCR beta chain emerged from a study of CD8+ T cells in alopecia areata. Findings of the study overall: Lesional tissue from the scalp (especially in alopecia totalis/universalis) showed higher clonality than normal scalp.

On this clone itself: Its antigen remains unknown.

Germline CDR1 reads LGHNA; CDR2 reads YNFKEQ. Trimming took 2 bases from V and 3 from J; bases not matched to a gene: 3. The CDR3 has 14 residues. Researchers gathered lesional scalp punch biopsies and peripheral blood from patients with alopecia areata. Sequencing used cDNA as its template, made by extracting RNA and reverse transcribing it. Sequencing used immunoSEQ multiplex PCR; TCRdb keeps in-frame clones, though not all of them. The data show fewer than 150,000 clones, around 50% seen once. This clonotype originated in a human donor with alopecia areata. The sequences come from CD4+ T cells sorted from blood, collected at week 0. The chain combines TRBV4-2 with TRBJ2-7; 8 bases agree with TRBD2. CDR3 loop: CASSQREGRYEQYF. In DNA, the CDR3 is TGTGCCAGCAGCCAACGGGAGGGCCGCTACGAGCAGTACTTC.